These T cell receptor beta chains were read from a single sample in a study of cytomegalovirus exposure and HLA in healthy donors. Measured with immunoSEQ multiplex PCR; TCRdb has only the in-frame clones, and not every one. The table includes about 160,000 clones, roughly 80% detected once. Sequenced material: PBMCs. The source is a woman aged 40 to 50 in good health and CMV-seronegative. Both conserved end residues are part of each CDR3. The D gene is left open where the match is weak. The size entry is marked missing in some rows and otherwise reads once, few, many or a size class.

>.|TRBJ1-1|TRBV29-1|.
TGCAGCGTCGTCAGGGCCTCGAACACTGAAGCTTTCTTT
CSVVRASNTEAFF
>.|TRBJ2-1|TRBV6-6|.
TGTGCCAGCAGTCAGCGGGTGGGTGAGCAGTTCTTC
CASSQRVGEQFF
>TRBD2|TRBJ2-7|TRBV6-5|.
TGTGCCAGCAGTTACCCGACTAGCGGGGGCCCCTACGAGCAGTACTTC
CASSYPTSGGPYEQYF
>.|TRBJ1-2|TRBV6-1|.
TGTGCCAGCAGTGAAGCGCTACCTTGGGGCTACACCTTC
CASSEALPWGYTF
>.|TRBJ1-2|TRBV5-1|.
TGCGCCAGCAGCTTGGGACAGGCGGTAGGTGGCTACACCTTC
CASSLGQAVGGYTF
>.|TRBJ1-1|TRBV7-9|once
TGTTCCAGCAGCTCGACTTGGACGGGGAAGAACACTGAAGCTTTCTTT
CSSSSTWTGKNTEAFF
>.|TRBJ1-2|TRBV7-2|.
TGTGCCAGCAGCTTAACGGGAAGCTATGGCTACACCTTC
CASSLTGSYGYTF
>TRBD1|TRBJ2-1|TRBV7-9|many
TGTGCCAGCAGCGAATGGACAGGTGTCTCCTACAATGAGCAGTTCTTC
CASSEWTGVSYNEQFF
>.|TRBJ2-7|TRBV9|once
TGTGCCAGCAGCGTAGCGGGTCCGGGGTACGAGCAGTACTTC
CASSVAGPGYEQYF
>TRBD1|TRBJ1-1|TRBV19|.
TGTGCCAGTAGCTGGGACAGGGCCCCGAACACTGAAGCTTTCTTT
CASSWDRAPNTEAFF
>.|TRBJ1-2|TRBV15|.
TGTGCCACCAGCAGAGACCGAGGACTCGAGAACGGCTACACCTTC
CATSRDRGLENGYTF
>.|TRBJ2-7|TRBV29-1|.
TGCAGCGTTGGCGGGGGCCCTTCCTACGAGCAGTACTTC
CSVGGGPSYEQYF
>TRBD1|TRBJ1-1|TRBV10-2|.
TGCGCCATCGGGACAGGGAGAGGGACTGAAGCTTTCTTT
CAIGTGRGTEAFF
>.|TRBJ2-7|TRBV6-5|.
TGTGCCAGCAGTTACTCGTATTCCGGTTCCGGCGAGCAGTACTTC
CASSYSYSGSGEQYF
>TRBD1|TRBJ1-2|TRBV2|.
TGTGCCAGCAAGCCAGGGGGCGCGAACTATGGCTACACCTTC
CASKPGGANYGYTF
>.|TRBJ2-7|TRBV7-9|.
TGTGCCAGCAGCTCTAGGGGCTACGAGCAGTACTTC
CASSSRGYEQYF
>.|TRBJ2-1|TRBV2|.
TGTGCCAGCAGTCAAACTCGACTGACCCCCTACAATGAGCAGTTCTTC
CASSQTRLTPYNEQFF
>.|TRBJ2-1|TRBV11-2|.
TGTGCCAGCAGCTTAGTTAGTTGGAATGAGCAGTTCTTC
CASSLVSWNEQFF
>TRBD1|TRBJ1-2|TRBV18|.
TGTGCCAGCTCACCCGGGACAGGGGGCGATTATGGCTACACCTTC
CASSPGTGGDYGYTF
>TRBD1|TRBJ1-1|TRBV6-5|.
TGTGCCAGCAGGTTGGGACAGGGAAACACTGAAGCTTTCTTT
CASRLGQGNTEAFF
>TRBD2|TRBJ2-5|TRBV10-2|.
TGCGCCAGCAGTGCGCAGCTAGCGGGGGCCGGGGGGACCCAGTACTTC
CASSAQLAGAGGTQYF
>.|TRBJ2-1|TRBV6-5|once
TGTGCCAGCAGTCTCCCCGCGCTGGATGAGCAGTTCTTC
CASSLPALDEQFF
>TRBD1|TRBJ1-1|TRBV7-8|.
TGTGCCAGCAGCCCACGACAGGGCTTAGACACTGAAGCTTTCTTT
CASSPRQGLDTEAFF
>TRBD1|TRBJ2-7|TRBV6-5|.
TGTGCCAGCAGTGGGACAGGGAACTACGAGCAGTACTTC
CASSGTGNYEQYF
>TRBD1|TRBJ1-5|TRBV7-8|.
TGTGCCAGCAGCTTATGGACAGGATCGAGCAATCAGCCCCAGCATTTT
CASSLWTGSSNQPQHF
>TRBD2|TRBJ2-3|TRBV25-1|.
TGTGCCAGCAGTGAATGGCGGGGGGGCACAGATACGCAGTATTTT
CASSEWRGGTDTQYF
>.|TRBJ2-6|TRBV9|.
TGTGCCAGCAGCGCCCAGGGTGTGGGGGCCAACGTCCTGACTTTC
CASSAQGVGANVLTF
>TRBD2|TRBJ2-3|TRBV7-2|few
TGTGCCAGCAGCTTATCCCTAGCGGTCACAGATACGCAGTATTTT
CASSLSLAVTDTQYF
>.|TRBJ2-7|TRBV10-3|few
TGTGCCACCCGATACACAGGGAACTCCTACGAGCAGTACTTC
CATRYTGNSYEQYF
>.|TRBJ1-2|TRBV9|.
TGTGCCAGCAGCGTAGGGTTAGGGGTACCCTATGGCTACACCTTC
CASSVGLGVPYGYTF
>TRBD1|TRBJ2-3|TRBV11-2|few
TGTGCCAGCAGCTTAGGGCACGGGACAGGGCTATTAGATACGCAGTATTTT
CASSLGHGTGLLDTQYF
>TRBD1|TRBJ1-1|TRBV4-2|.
TGTGCCAGCAGGAGCACAGGGGGCACTGAAGCTTTCTTT
CASRSTGGTEAFF